This T cell receptor (beta chain) was sequenced in a study of molecular identifiers for immune sequencing clone quantification. TCRdb re-called the PCR reads through MiXCR, storing one row per CDR3 protein. The table includes hundreds of thousands of distinct CDR3 sequences, over 25% detected once. Preparation of naive CD8 libraries involved roughly 17,000 to 1,000,000 sorted cells and 10%, 30% or 50% RNA. The length of the CDR3 is 15 residues. V was cut by 0 bases and J by 5 bases, with 13 bases left in between. Per germline, CDR1 SGHDN and CDR2 FVKESK. This chain connects TRBV14 to TRBJ2-5; the D gene is possibly TRBD2 (6 bases). The specimen was naive CD8+ T cells from blood, with Jurkat cell RNA spiked in. As for subset: FACS-sorted CD8+CD4-CCR7+CD45RA+ naive T cells. The sequence was collected from a human donor in good health. Some libraries in this study had Jurkat cell RNA spiked in. The CDR3: CASSQESTSWETQYF. The CDR3 nucleotides are TGTGCCAGCAGCCAAGAAAGTACTAGCTGGGAGACCCAGTACTTC.